This is a list of T cell receptor beta chains from one sample in a study of T cells in Graves' hyperthyroidism and ophthalmopathy. TCRdb recomputed calls from the multiplex PCR reads with MiXCR, one row per CDR3 protein. The sample lists about 500,000 distinct CDR3 sequences; about 15% were seen once. The source material was blood. The receptors stem from a woman aged 25 to 45 with Graves' ophthalmopathy. CDR3s leave out the opening cysteine and the closing phenylalanine or tryptophan. Each record gives: V gene, CDR3 length, clone size, CDR3 protein. The listing skips clone size in some rows; elsewhere it reads once, few, many or a size class.

TRBV28 12 many ASSFQGSSTEAF
TRBV20-1 13 many SASNLAGSTDTQY
TRBV20-1 15 - SARDPGQGGYPGELF
TRBV14 10 many ASSQGFSEAF
TRBV19 12 - ASSIVRGSQPQH
TRBV7-9 11 many ASSLQVGNEQF
TRBV4-1 16 - ASSQPGIPGQGFHGYT
TRBV11-2 12 many ASSLRRGADTQY
TRBV29-1 10 - AGLAGIDTQY
TRBV28 9 once ASFQGETQY
TRBV20-1 13 - SASSLGLAGGGQF
TRBV7-2 14 many ASSLGTSGRVDTQY
TRBV18 13 - ASSLGTGSSNEQY
TRBV7-2 13 many ASTLGTPRGDEQF
TRBV4-2 13 - ASSPGGGSDEKLF
TRBV6-5 13 - ASSHNRGQDSPLH
TRBV7-9 16 - ASSSNILTRDSNYGYT
TRBV7-8 11 few ASSFTRGVVQY
TRBV10-3 11 - AIEIVLGAEAF
TRBV28 10 many ASSLGGAEAF
TRBV2 11 many ASRGHTNEKLF
TRBV15 14 - ATSRRTSGSSYEQY
TRBV15 10 - ATSRDGYGYT
TRBV12-3/TRBV12-4 12 - ASSQAGGGNEQF
TRBV9 12 many ASSAGRGNTEAF
TRBV20-1 11 many SANEGGGEKLF
TRBV7-2 16 few ASSAGQGTSSGANVLT
TRBV29-1 11 few SAGTGLSYEQY
TRBV2 12 many ASSQTGGLGELF
TRBV10-1 13 few ASSEKLAGSYEQY
TRBV28 15 - ASSLSGTGLGNQPQH
TRBV6-2/TRBV6-3 12 few ASSSYRGRNTIY
TRBV19 13 - ASSIDPGQYNEQF
TRBV28 10 - ASSLWADEQY
TRBV28 10 - ASSMGAYEQY
TRBV5-5 13 many ASSLGTGLDTEAF
TRBV4-1 16 many ASSQDWEDDATNEKLF
TRBV5-4 14 few ASSPQTGADQETQY
TRBV11-2 14 many ASSRFGTSGTGELF
TRBV5-6 13 - ASGSWGYSNQPQH
TRBV7-9 13 few ASSSLGLMNTEAF
TRBV2 16 many ASSTSEGWEGRTGELF
TRBV7-3 12 - ASSLLAGGNEQS
TRBV7-9 17 few ASSPAGQPKAGGPHEQF
TRBV9 13 - ASSVGAGGGNEQF
TRBV7-3 11 few ASTPQPGTEAF
TRBV5-6 12 few ASNSGLAKNIQY
TRBV12-3/TRBV12-4 14 - ASSSGTSENTGELF
TRBV20-1 12 many SAREWANTGELF